A selection of T cell receptor beta chains follows, all from one sample in a study of cytomegalovirus exposure and HLA in healthy donors. Some clones are missing from TCRdb's copy, which holds only in-frame ones; the method was immunoSEQ multiplex PCR. The sample has 150,000 to 200,000 clones, under 85% seen once. The sample consisted of PBMCs. The receptors here all came from a female donor in good health and CMV-seronegative. Each CDR3 is given with its conserved first and last residue.

j_call v_call cdr3_aa
TRBJ2-5 TRBV10-2 CASGGLAQETQYF
TRBJ1-4 TRBV5-5 CASSRQGADEKLFF
TRBJ2-3 TRBV7-2 CASSPAVGSTDTQYF
TRBJ1-2 TRBV18 CASSQGTVYGYTF
TRBJ1-4 TRBV2 CASEAQGLGKLFF
TRBJ1-1 TRBV18 CASSYAGVAEAFF
TRBJ2-3 TRBV5-1 CASSRQGAASTDTQYF
TRBJ1-2 TRBV27 CASLPYDTGNYGYTF
TRBJ2-7 TRBV7-6 CASNPGTGFYEQYF
TRBJ2-7 TRBV28 CASSRLAGGYEQYF
TRBJ2-7 TRBV5-4 CASSLVLLAGVPYEQYF
TRBJ2-5 TRBV11-2 CASSGSWSGQETQYF
TRBJ1-2 TRBV2 CASSEALRNYGYTF
TRBJ1-4 TRBV15 CATSGGQTDEKLFF
TRBJ2-1 TRBV19 CASSTTGVFNEQFF
TRBJ1-1 TRBV19 CASSIRGRAAEAFF
TRBJ1-5 TRBV28 CASSFSGFDQPQHF
TRBJ2-1 TRBV6-1 CASSEPLTSGGAYEQFF
TRBJ2-1 TRBV6-5 CASSYSATGEQFF
TRBJ2-5 TRBV11-2 CASSTGGSRETQYF
TRBJ1-1 TRBV18 CASSRGGNTEAFF
TRBJ2-1 TRBV7-6 CASSLGQGDNEQFF
TRBJ1-6 TRBV28 CASSRADRDNSPLHF
TRBJ1-4 TRBV29-1 CSAGTEYEKLFF
TRBJ2-1 TRBV6-5 CASSYREGEQFF
TRBJ1-1 TRBV21-1 CASSKARQGQGEAFF
TRBJ2-7 TRBV6-5 CASSYFQGEQYF
TRBJ1-1 TRBV15 CATSSGQWNTEAFF
TRBJ2-3 TRBV12-5 CASGPGGLTQYF
TRBJ1-1 TRBV10-3 CAITTGNTEAFF
TRBJ1-1 TRBV29-1 CSVEVDAGGTEAFF
TRBJ1-5 TRBV2 CASSEAGESKPQHF
TRBJ1-1 TRBV7-6 CASSLGLLNTEAFF
TRBJ1-4 TRBV5-1 CASSLAVTNEKLFF
TRBJ1-1 TRBV7-9 CASTKQGWTEAFF
TRBJ2-5 TRBV6-6 CASNPQRAGAQETQYF